The rows below give T cell receptor beta chains drawn from one sample of a study of T cells in Graves' hyperthyroidism and ophthalmopathy. MiXCR was run by TCRdb on the multiplex PCR reads, yielding one entry per CDR3 protein. This table has about 580,000 distinct CDR3 sequences, over 11% appearing once. The sequenced material came from blood. These receptors all stem from a woman aged 25 to 39 with Graves' hyperthyroidism that later progressed to Graves' ophthalmopathy. Each CDR3 is given with its conserved first and last residue. A D gene is named only where the DNA matches it firmly. The size of a clone is reported for some rows only, either as once, few or many, or as a class for expanded clones.

D,V,size,J,CDR3,DNA
TRBD1,TRBV6-1,NA,TRBJ1-1,CASSEIRTGGTEAFF,TGTGCCAGCAGTGAAATTAGGACAGGGGGCACTGAAGCTTTCTTT
NA,TRBV19,NA,TRBJ1-1,CASSVIGTEAFF,TGTGCCAGTAGTGTCATCGGGACTGAAGCTTTCTTT
NA,TRBV12-3/TRBV12-4,many,TRBJ2-5,CASRVQGRETQYF,TGTGCCAGCAGGGTACAGGGTCGGGAGACCCAGTACTTC
NA,TRBV7-9,many,TRBJ2-3,CASSLPNGGGGPLDTQYF,TGTGCCAGCAGCTTACCCAACGGAGGGGGAGGGCCGTTAGATACGCAGTATTTT
NA,TRBV29-1,few,TRBJ1-2,CSVDSQVYGYTF,TGCAGCGTTGACAGTCAGGTCTATGGCTACACCTTC
NA,TRBV30,many,TRBJ1-1,CAWSVRQYEAFF,TGTGCCTGGAGTGTAAGGCAGTATGAAGCTTTCTTT
TRBD1,TRBV27,few,TRBJ2-1,CASSWGQGGTYNEQFF,TGTGCCAGCAGTTGGGGACAGGGAGGCACCTACAATGAGCAGTTCTTC
NA,TRBV24-1,many,TRBJ1-4,CATIPGTVYEKLFF,TGTGCCACCATCCCCGGGACGGTCTACGAAAAACTGTTTTTT
TRBD2,TRBV27,many,TRBJ2-1,CASSLVSGSSYNEQFF,TGTGCCAGCAGTTTAGTAAGCGGGAGCTCCTACAATGAGCAGTTCTTC
NA,TRBV7-9,many,TRBJ1-1,CASSSHRVTNTEAFF,TGTGCCAGCAGCTCGCACAGGGTAACCAACACTGAAGCTTTCTTT
NA,TRBV20-1,NA,TRBJ1-1,CSARDPSGFDGEAFF,TGCAGTGCTAGAGATCCCTCAGGGTTTGATGGTGAAGCTTTCTTT
NA,TRBV7-2,few,TRBJ2-7,CASSLFTGVDEQYF,TGTGCCAGCAGCTTATTCACTGGCGTGGACGAGCAGTACTTC
NA,TRBV12-5,NA,TRBJ2-3,CASGFGGNSNTQYF,TGTGCTAGTGGTTTTGGGGGGAATTCAAATACGCAGTATTTT
TRBD1,TRBV20-1,many,TRBJ1-2,CSALDRDNYGYTF,TGCAGTGCTTTGGACAGGGATAACTATGGCTACACCTTC
TRBD2,TRBV20-1,NA,TRBJ2-1,CSALDRTSGRNGQFF,TGCAGTGCTCTAGACAGGACTAGCGGGAGAAATGGGCAGTTCTTC
NA,TRBV6-1,few,TRBJ2-3,CASSEDSWAYTQYF,TGTGCCAGCAGTGAAGACTCCTGGGCTTATACGCAGTATTTT
NA,TRBV14,NA,TRBJ2-2,CASSQDPGGDGELFF,TGTGCCAGCAGCCAAGATCCCGGGGGCGACGGGGAGCTGTTTTTT
NA,TRBV2,many,TRBJ1-5,CASTVYSNQPQHF,TGTGCCAGCACGGTCTATAGCAATCAGCCCCAGCATTTT
NA,TRBV27,many,TRBJ2-7,CASGSVWGSKSHHEQYF,TGTGCCAGCGGAAGCGTTTGGGGGTCGAAATCCCACCACGAGCAGTACTTC
TRBD1,TRBV15,many,TRBJ1-2,CATSRDLVSGGADGYTF,TGTGCCACCAGCAGAGATCTTGTGTCAGGGGGCGCTGATGGCTACACCTTC
NA,TRBV30,many,TRBJ1-2,CAWRGPGKNGYTF,TGTGCCTGGCGGGGTCCCGGGAAGAATGGCTACACCTTC
TRBD1,TRBV7-2,many,TRBJ1-2,CASSLGQGAGYGYTF,TGTGCCAGCAGCTTAGGACAGGGGGCAGGCTATGGCTACACCTTC
NA,TRBV4-3,few,TRBJ1-1,CASSQDIGDNTEAFF,TGCGCCAGCAGCCAAGATATTGGGGATAACACTGAAGCTTTCTTT
TRBD1,TRBV28,many,TRBJ1-1,CASSLSTGTGALALNTEAFF,TGTGCCAGCAGTTTATCAACCGGGACAGGGGCCCTGGCCCTGAACACTGAAGCTTTCTTT
TRBD2,TRBV7-9,few,TRBJ2-1,CASSLATSGRNEQFF,TGTGCCAGCAGCTTAGCGACTAGCGGGAGAAATGAGCAGTTCTTC
TRBD1,TRBV28,many,TRBJ1-5,CASSSTGMGNQPQHF,TGTGCCAGCAGTTCGACAGGGATGGGCAATCAGCCCCAGCATTTT
TRBD2,TRBV3-1,few,TRBJ2-7,CASSQGNWGGSEQYF,TGTGCCAGCAGCCAAGGTAACTGGGGGGGGTCCGAGCAGTACTTC
TRBD1,TRBV20-1,NA,TRBJ1-2,CSATGQGVDGYTF,TGCAGTGCCACTGGACAGGGGGTCGATGGCTACACCTTC
TRBD2,TRBV7-2,many,TRBJ2-1,CASSLGVGPAGESNQQFF,TGTGCCAGCAGCTTAGGGGTTGGTCCGGCGGGAGAATCCAATCAGCAGTTCTTC
TRBD1,TRBV4-2,few,TRBJ1-1,CASSHTGVRTEAFF,TGTGCCAGCAGCCATACAGGGGTGAGAACTGAAGCTTTCTTT
NA,TRBV12-3/TRBV12-4,many,TRBJ2-2,CASSSRQGAGELFF,TGTGCCAGCAGTTCGCGGCAGGGAGCCGGGGAGCTGTTTTTT
NA,TRBV30,few,TRBJ1-5,CAWSVQGREQPQHF,TGTGCCTGGAGTGTACAGGGCAGGGAGCAGCCCCAGCATTTT
NA,TRBV7-3,once,TRBJ2-1,CASSLTESAEQFF,TGTGCCAGCAGCTTAACGGAAAGTGCTGAGCAGTTCTTC
TRBD1,TRBV6-1,many,TRBJ1-2,CASTYYSGTDNYGYTF,TGTGCCAGCACCTATTATTCCGGGACAGACAACTATGGCTACACCTTC
NA,TRBV6-2/TRBV6-3,many,TRBJ1-1,CATAGNTEAFF,TGTGCCACCGCAGGGAACACTGAAGCTTTCTTT
TRBD2,TRBV20-1,NA,TRBJ2-7,CSARDSTSGRNEQYF,TGCAGTGCTAGAGATAGTACTAGCGGGAGGAACGAGCAGTACTTC
NA,TRBV28,many,TRBJ2-7,CASDPRSGLLGEQYF,TGTGCCAGCGACCCTCGGAGTGGTCTGCTGGGCGAGCAGTACTTC
TRBD2,TRBV12-3/TRBV12-4,NA,TRBJ2-1,CASRRLAYEQFF,TGTGCCAGCAGGCGACTAGCGTATGAGCAGTTCTTC